The TCR beta chain described here comes from a study of blood T cell repertoires in COVID-19. On the study more broadly: Acute and convalescent COVID-19 specimens originated in the United States, Italy and Spain.

Sequencing was performed with immunoSEQ multiplex PCR; in TCRdb, only in-frame clones are kept and a portion is missing. The sample holds under 200,000 clones, 75% to 95% seen once. The sample comprised peripheral blood. This TCR was sampled from a man aged 50 or older with acute or convalescent COVID-19.

CDR3 sequence: CASSLARNRNTDTQYF. The CDR3 nucleotides are TGTGCCAGCAGCTTAGCTCGTAACAGAAACACAGATACGCAGTATTTT. This chain connects TRBV7-9 to TRBJ2-3, with D hard to call. The CDR3 has 16 amino acids. Per germline, CDR1 SEHNR and CDR2 FQNEAQ (reference sequence). Trimming removed 0 bases at V and 2 bases at J, with 12 bases between.